Below are 10 T cell receptor beta chains sequenced from a single sample in a study of T cell repertoires in cytomegalovirus infection. The antigens for these receptors are not known. MiXCR, applied by TCRdb to the reads, yields one record per CDR3 protein. The table shows some 920,000 distinct CDR3 sequences, with around 30% occurring only once. The sample in question was cultured CD8+ T cells from PBMCs, obtained from culture after CMV antigen stimulation. Receptors were obtained from a human donor in good health (CMV status not recorded). Some clones in this sample may be carry-over from other donors' samples.

The J gene is TRBJ2-2, the V gene TRBV10-3; D gene ambiguous. The CDR3 has 16 amino acids. Germline assignment: CDR1 ENHRY and CDR2 SYGVKD. Trimming left V 0 bases short and J 0 bases short, with 8 bases between. Here the CDR3 reads CAISESGDSNTGELFF. CDR3 DNA sequence: TGTGCCATCAGTGAGTCTGGCGACTCGAACACCGGGGAGCTGTTTTTT.

The V and J genes are TRBV25-1 and TRBJ2-7; 7 nucleotides match TRBD1. Germline values: CDR1 MGHDK, CDR2 SYGVNS. The J segment lost 6 bases and the V segment lost 5 bases, leaving 7 bases of the junction unmatched. The CDR3 covers 13 residues. CDR3 sequence: CASSSSTGVEQYV. CDR3 sequence (DNA): TGTGCCAGCAGTTCTTCCACAGGGGTCGAGCAGTACGTC.

There are a few counts of this clonotype. The chain recombines TRBV6-1 with TRBJ2-7, with D uncertain. The CDR3 runs to 12 residues. V shed 2 bases and J shed 1 base, with 3 bases lying between them. Looked up from germline, CDR1 is MNHNS and CDR2 is SASEGT. The DNA of the CDR3 is TGTGCCAGCAGTGAACCGTCCTACGAGCAGTACTTC. Protein product: CASSEPSYEQYF.

V is TRBV5-5 and J is TRBJ2-7, with TRBD2 matching over 7 bases. The CDR3 totals 16 residues. CDR1 is SGHKS, CDR2 YYEKEE, per germline (reference sequence). J gave up 0 bases and V 0 bases, and 6 bases lay outside the gene matches. CDR3 bases: TGTGCCAGCAGCTTGGGGGGGGGACCAAGCTCCTACGAGCAGTACGTC. It yields the protein CASSLGGGPSSYEQYV.

V usage is TRBV15 and J usage is TRBJ1-1; D gene ambiguous. The ends were cut back, 0 bases at V and 0 bases at J, with 8 bases in the middle. CDR1 is LNHNV and CDR2 is YYDKDF in the germline V gene (reference sequence). The CDR3 is made up of 15 amino acids. The CDR3 region is CATSRDRSLNTEAFF. In DNA form, the CDR3 reads TGTGCCACCAGCAGAGATCGCAGTTTGAACACTGAAGCTTTCTTT.

The V gene is TRBV12-5, the J gene TRBJ1-3, with D unclear. This CDR3 region has 11 residues. Germline V gene lookup returns CDR1 LGHNT and CDR2 FRNRAP. V lost 5 bases and J lost 4, with 3 bases in between. Written as DNA, the CDR3 is TGTGCTAGTGGTGAGGGAAACACCATATATTTT. Translating gives CASGEGNTIYF.

This clonotype was found a few times. This rearrangement joins TRBV4-1 to TRBJ2-7; unclear D gene. Trimming pared 1 base from V and 3 bases from J, leaving 13 bases between. There are 15 residues in the CDR3. Germline V lookup: CDR1 MGHRA, CDR2 YSYEKL. DNA of the CDR3: TGCGCCAGCAGCCAAGGACCGTTAACCATCTACGAGCAGTACTTC. Its protein product is CASSQGPLTIYEQYF.

V is TRBV4-3 and J is TRBJ2-1, with D unresolved. CDR1 is LGHNA, CDR2 YSLEER, per germline. The CDR3 is 14 amino acids. Trimming stripped 1 base from V and 0 bases from J, with 4 bases between. The CDR3 DNA sequence: TGCGCCAGCAGCCAAGGCCACTCCTACAATGAGCAGTTCTTC. Translation: CASSQGHSYNEQFF.

The CDR3 sequence: CSSGGSTEAFF. The CDR3, as DNA: TGCAGCTCTGGTGGGTCCACTGAAGCTTTCTTT. The chain employs TRBV29-1 and TRBJ1-1; D unresolved. V lost 8 bases and J lost 4, with 11 bases in between. This CDR3 is built from 11 residues. Germline V CDR1 and CDR2: SQVTM, ANQGSEA. The full variable domain, in which reference TRBV29-1 and TRBJ1-1 provide the parts outside the CDR3, is SAVISQKPSRDICQRGTSLTIQCQVDSQVTMMFWYRQQPGQSLTLIATANQGSEATYESGFVIDKFPISRPNLTFSTLTVSNMSPEDSSIYLCSSGGSTEAFFGQGTRLTVV.

This clonotype was observed many times. The CDR3 sequence is CASSLRGRVTDTQYF. The CDR3 DNA is TGTGCCAGCAGTTTACGGGGGAGGGTCACAGATACGCAGTATTTT. This rearrangement joins TRBV27 to TRBJ2-3, with 7 positions matching TRBD2. With 2 bases clipped from V and 2 bases from J, the junction kept 4 bases outside the gene matches. The CDR3 sequence is 15 residues long. CDR1 is MNHEY, CDR2 SMNVEV, per germline (reference sequence).